Below, 12 T cell receptor beta chains from the same sample are listed, as sequenced in a study of intratumoral heterogeneity in liver cancer. Multiple geographically separated regions of the hepatocellular carcinoma nodule were sampled separately. Only in-frame clones appear in the TCRdb table, and some are missing; sequencing was by immunoSEQ multiplex PCR. In the table there are more than 2,500 clones, about 70% of which are singletons. The sample in question was tumor tissue, obtained before any cancer treatment. These receptors all stem from a woman aged 70-85 years with hepatocellular carcinoma.

V usage is TRBV11-3 and J usage is TRBJ2-1; 13 nucleotides agree with TRBD2. There are 15 residues in the CDR3. V lost 1 base and J lost 8; bases outside the gene matches: 2. Germline loops: CDR1 SGHNT, CDR2 YENEEA. The CDR3 reads CASSLGTSGSDEQFF. The CDR3 DNA sequence: TGTGCCAGCAGCTTAGGGACTAGCGGGAGCGATGAGCAGTTCTTC.

Concerning this clone: The junction shows a germline mismatch at one end, possibly a read error. V usage is TRBV7-8 and J usage is TRBJ2-7; 11 bases align to TRBD2. CDR3 size: 14 residues. Germline V CDR1 and CDR2: SGHVS, FQNEAQ. The CDR3 spells CASSIAGGDYEQYF. CDR3 sequence (DNA): TGTGCCAGCAGCATAGCGGGAGGGGACTACGAGCAGTACTTC.

This clone was observed a single time. V is TRBV18 and J is TRBJ2-5; TRBD2 is a possible D gene (6 bases). Germline CDR1 reads KGHSH; CDR2 reads LQKENI. Between the trimmed V and J ends, which lost 0 bases and 2 bases, there was a span of 13 bases. This CDR3 comprises 16 residues. The CDR3 DNA sequence: TGTGCCAGCTCACCACCGGACATAGCGGAACAAGAGACCCAGTACTTC. Translating gives CASSPPDIAEQETQYF.

The chain has TRBV7-9 and TRBJ1-4; D is ambiguous. This CDR3 comprises 16 residues. V gave up 5 bases and J gave up 7 bases, with 20 bases separating them. Per germline, CDR1 SEHNR and CDR2 FQNEAQ (reference sequence). CDR3 DNA sequence: TGTGCCAGCAGCCTAGGGAGAGGAGGGTTAAGTGAAAAACTGTTTTTT. Translating it yields CASSLGRGGLSEKLFF.

This rearrangement joins TRBV28 to TRBJ1-1; D may be TRBD1 (5 bases). Germline V gene data show CDR1 as MDHEN and CDR2 as SYDVKM. V lost 6 bases, J lost 11 bases, and 13 bases lay in between. The CDR3 loop spans 11 amino acids. CDR3 DNA sequence: TGTGCCAGCAGCCTAGGGGTAGCGGCTTTCTTT. This encodes CASSLGVAAFF.

The V call is TRBV4-1, the J call TRBJ2-2, with D tentatively TRBD2 (5 bases). V shed 5 bases and J shed 7 bases, with 17 bases lying between them. Germline CDR1 reads MGHRA; CDR2 reads YSYEKL. CDR3 size: 15 residues. The CDR3 region has the DNA TGCGCCAGCAGCGAGAGGCCGGTGAGGGTCGGGGAGCTGTTTTTT. Its protein is CASSERPVRVGELFF.

This chain joins TRBV5-1 and TRBJ2-7; D call uncertain. V dropped 0 bases and J dropped 4 bases, with 11 bases sitting between them. Germline loops: CDR1 SGHRS, CDR2 YFSETQ. The CDR3 runs to 14 residues. The DNA of the CDR3 is TGCGCCAGCAGCTTGGCCCCCAGAACATACGAGCAGTACTTC. Amino acid sequence: CASSLAPRTYEQYF.

The chain joins TRBV7-9 to TRBJ1-1; D remains unclear. This CDR3 contains 12 residues. The germline V gene encodes CDR1 SEHNR and CDR2 FQNEAQ (reference sequence). V was pared by 1 base and J by 9 bases, with 9 bases between. CDR3 sequence: CASSLDPTQAFF. The CDR3 bases are TGTGCCAGCAGCTTAGATCCGACCCAAGCTTTCTTT.

The chain recombines TRBV11-3 with TRBJ2-3; no clear D. V dropped 3 bases and J dropped 2 bases, with 12 bases sitting between them. In germline, CDR1 is SGHNT, CDR2 YENEEA. This CDR3 has 15 residues. The CDR3 bases are TGTGCCAGCAGCTTGTGTCCCGGGCTCACAGATACGCAGTATTTT. Residues: CASSLCPGLTDTQYF.

The rearrangement uses TRBV5-5 and TRBJ2-7; TRBD1 aligns across 7 bases. The V gene end was trimmed by 5 bases and the J gene end by 4 bases; junction bases not matched to a gene: 12. CDR1 and CDR2 (germline): SGHKS, YYEKEE (reference sequence). The CDR3 consists of 15 residues. CDR3 coding DNA: TGTGCCAGCAGATTCTCAGACAGGGTTGATTACGAGCAGTACTTC. As protein: CASRFSDRVDYEQYF.

This clone was detected a few times. The chain has TRBV9 and TRBJ2-7; a possible D gene is TRBD2 (5 bases). Trimming removed 0 bases from V and 2 bases from J, with 15 bases in between. The CDR3 is made up of 16 amino acids. Germline V CDR1 and CDR2: SGDLS, YYNGEE. The DNA of the CDR3 is TGTGCCAGCAGCGTAGAGGAGGCGGGTACCACCTACGAGCAGTACTTC. It is translated as CASSVEEAGTTYEQYF.

The chain couples TRBV7-8 to TRBJ2-5; D is possibly TRBD1 (5 bases). Per germline, CDR1 SGHVS and CDR2 FQNEAQ. With 5 bases removed from V and 2 bases from J, the gap between germline ends came to 6 bases. The CDR3 length is 12 residues. CDR3 bases: TGTGCCAGCAGCCGGACACAAGAGACCCAGTACTTC. Its protein product is CASSRTQETQYF.